The present entry profiles one T cell receptor beta chain with its context. The CDR3 covers 13 residues. V was cut by 1 base and J by 9 bases, with 12 bases left in between. CDR1 and CDR2 from the germline V gene are SGHDN and FVKESK. Assay used: immunoSEQ multiplex PCR; TCRdb lists only in-frame clones, some missing. The table shows over 450,000 clones, with about 80% occurring only once. This sample is drawn from a study of shared T cell receptors in the human thymus. This same sample was also taken into another study, of human thymus T cells.

This chain links TRBV14 with TRBJ2-5; weak D call: TRBD2 (6 bases). The source of this sequence is a boy in the first two years of life with a congenital heart defect. Sequencing was performed on thymocytes. The CDR3 region is CASSQVGTGAQYF. In nucleotides, the CDR3 is TGTGCCAGCAGCCAAGTAGGGACGGGGGCCCAGTACTTC.